This T cell receptor (beta chain) was sequenced during a study of CD8 T cells in Susac syndrome. When the RNA was reverse transcribed, random hexamers were used with an input of roughly 0.5 to 1 ug. TCRdb re-called the immunoSEQ multiplex PCR reads through MiXCR, storing one row per CDR3 protein. The table records approximately 140,000 distinct CDR3 sequences, around 80% of them present only once. The material sequenced was CD8+ T cells from PBMCs. The TCR comes from a human donor with multiple sclerosis.

This CDR3 reads CASSRAAPHEQFF. DNA for the CDR3: TGTGCCAGCAGTAGGGCGGCGCCACATGAGCAGTTCTTC. V usage is TRBV11-2 and J usage is TRBJ2-1; D gene ambiguous. CDR3 size: 13 residues. V was clipped by 6 bases and J by 8 bases, with 14 bases between them. Germline V gene lookup returns CDR1 SGHAT and CDR2 FQNNGV.